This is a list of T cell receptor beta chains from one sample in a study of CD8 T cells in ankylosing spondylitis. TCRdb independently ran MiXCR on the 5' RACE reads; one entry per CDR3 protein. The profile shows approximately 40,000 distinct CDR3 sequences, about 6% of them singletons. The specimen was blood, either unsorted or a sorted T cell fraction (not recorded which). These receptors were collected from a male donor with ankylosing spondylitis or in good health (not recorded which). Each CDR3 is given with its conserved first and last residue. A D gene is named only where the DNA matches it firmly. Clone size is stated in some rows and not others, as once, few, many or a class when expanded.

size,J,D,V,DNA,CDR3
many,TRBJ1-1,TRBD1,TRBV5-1,TGCGCCAGCAGCTGGGACAGACCAGACACTGAAGCTTTCTTT,CASSWDRPDTEAFF
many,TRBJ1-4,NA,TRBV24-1,TGTGCCACCAGTGATGGCCGGGACCCCGGCGCAACTAATGAAAAACTGTTTTTT,CATSDGRDPGATNEKLFF
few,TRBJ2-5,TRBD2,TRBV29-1,TGCAGCGTTGGGAGCGGGAGAGAGACCCAGTACTTC,CSVGSGRETQYF
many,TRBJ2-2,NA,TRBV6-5,TGTGCCAGCAGTTCTGGACAGCTCACCGGGGAGCTGTTTTTT,CASSSGQLTGELFF
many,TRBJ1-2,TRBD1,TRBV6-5,TGTGCCAGCAGTTACTCCCTTACAGGGGACTATGGCTACACCTTC,CASSYSLTGDYGYTF
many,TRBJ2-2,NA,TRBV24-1,TGTGCCACCAGTGAAACGACTAGTCCCGGGGAGCTGTTTTTT,CATSETTSPGELFF
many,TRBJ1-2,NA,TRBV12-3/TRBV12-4,TGTGCCAGCAGTTTCATGGAGGGGAACTATGGCTACACCTTC,CASSFMEGNYGYTF
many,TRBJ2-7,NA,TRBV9,TGTGCCAGCAGCGTAGGAATCGGGAGCCACGAGCAGTACTTC,CASSVGIGSHEQYF
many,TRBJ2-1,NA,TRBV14,TGTGCCAGCAGCCAAGGGACAGTCTACAATGAGCAGTTCTTC,CASSQGTVYNEQFF
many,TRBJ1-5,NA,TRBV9,TGTGCCAGCAGCCCCTGGGGCACGAGCAATCAGCCCCAGCATTTT,CASSPWGTSNQPQHF
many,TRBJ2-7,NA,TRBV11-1,TGTGCCAGCAGCTTCGCAGGGAACTACGAGCAGTACTTC,CASSFAGNYEQYF
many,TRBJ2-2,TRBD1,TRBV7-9,TGTGCCAGCAGCTTAAACGAGGCAGGGGGCATCACCGGGGAGCTGTTTTTT,CASSLNEAGGITGELFF
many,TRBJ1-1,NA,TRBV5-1,TGCGCCAGCAGTCGCAGGACGGGAAACACTGAAGCTTTCTTT,CASSRRTGNTEAFF
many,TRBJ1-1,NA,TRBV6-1,TGTGCCAGCAGTCCCCTCTTCGGGGAGGGGACTGAAGCTTTCTTT,CASSPLFGEGTEAFF
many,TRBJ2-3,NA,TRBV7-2,TGTGCCAGCAGCCAAGAGGCTAGTAGTGGCACAGATACGCAGTATTTT,CASSQEASSGTDTQYF
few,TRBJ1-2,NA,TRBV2,TGTGCCAGCACCGAGGGGAGGATCAGCGGCTACACCTTC,CASTEGRISGYTF
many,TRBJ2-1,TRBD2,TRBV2,TGTGCCAGCAGTCCCGGACTAGCGGGAGGGTACAATGAGCAGTTCTTC,CASSPGLAGGYNEQFF
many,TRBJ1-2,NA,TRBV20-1,TGCAGTGCAACACAGGTCTATGGCTACACCTTC,CSATQVYGYTF
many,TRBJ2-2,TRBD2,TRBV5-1,TGCGCCAGCAGCCCCACCGGGACTAGCGGTTACACCGGGGAGCTGTTTTTT,CASSPTGTSGYTGELFF
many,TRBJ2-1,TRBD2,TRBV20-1,TGCAGGGGTGCTAGCGGGAGAGCCAATGAGCAGTTCTTC,CRGASGRANEQFF
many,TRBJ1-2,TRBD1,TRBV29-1,TGCAGCGTTAACAGGGACAGTAACTATGGCTACACCTTC,CSVNRDSNYGYTF
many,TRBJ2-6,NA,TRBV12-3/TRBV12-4,TGTGCCAGCAAACCGGGGGTCAACGTCCTGACTTTC,CASKPGVNVLTF
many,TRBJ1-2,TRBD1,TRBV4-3,TGCGCCAGCAGTAGGACAGGGGGCAATTATGGCTACACCTTC,CASSRTGGNYGYTF
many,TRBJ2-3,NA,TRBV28,TGTGCCAGCAGTTCGGAAAGCTCTAGCACAGATACGCAGTATTTT,CASSSESSSTDTQYF
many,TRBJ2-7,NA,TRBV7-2,TGTGCCAGCAGCTTAGGCAGAACCTACGAGCAGTACTTC,CASSLGRTYEQYF
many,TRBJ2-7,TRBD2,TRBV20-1,TGCAGTGCTACATTTGGGAGCGGGAGAGACGAGCAGTACTTC,CSATFGSGRDEQYF
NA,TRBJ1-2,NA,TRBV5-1,TGCGCCAGCAGCTTCCGGGACCATGGCTACGCCTTC,CASSFRDHGYAF
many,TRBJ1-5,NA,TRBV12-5,TGTGCTAGTGGTTTTCTAGGTAGCAATCAGCCCCAGCATTTT,CASGFLGSNQPQHF
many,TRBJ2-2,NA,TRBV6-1,TGTGCCAGCATCCAACTTCGGGTGCAGAACACCGGGGAGCTGTTTTTT,CASIQLRVQNTGELFF
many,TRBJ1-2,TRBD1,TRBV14,TGTGCCAGCAGCCCGAGGGACAGGGGGTTTGATGGCTACACCTTC,CASSPRDRGFDGYTF
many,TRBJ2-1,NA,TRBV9,TGTGCCAGCAGCGGGGGGAGACTAGTTAGGGGTTTCAGTGAGCAGTTCTTC,CASSGGRLVRGFSEQFF
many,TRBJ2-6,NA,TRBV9,TGTGCCAGCAGCGTAGGGCCCTCTGGGGCCAACGTCCTGACTTTC,CASSVGPSGANVLTF
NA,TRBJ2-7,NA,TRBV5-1,TGCGCCAGCAGCTTGGTGGGCACGTCCTACGAGCAGTACTTC,CASSLVGTSYEQYF
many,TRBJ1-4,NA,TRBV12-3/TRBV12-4,TGTGCCAGCAGCCGACGGACTTTCGGCCCAACTAATGAAAAACTGTTTTTT,CASSRRTFGPTNEKLFF
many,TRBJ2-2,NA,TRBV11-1,TGTGCCAGCAGCTTATCCAGGGACACCGGGGAGCTGTTTTTT,CASSLSRDTGELFF
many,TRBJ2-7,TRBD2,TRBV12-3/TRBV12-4,TGTGCCAGCAGGCCGGGACTAGCGGGAGAAAACGAGCAGTACTTC,CASRPGLAGENEQYF
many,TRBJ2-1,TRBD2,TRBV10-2,TGCGCCAGCGTGGCTAGCGGGGTATACAATGAGCAGTTCTTC,CASVASGVYNEQFF
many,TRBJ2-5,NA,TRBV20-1,TGCAGTGCTAGAGCAGGGGGGAATACAGAGACCCAGTACTTC,CSARAGGNTETQYF
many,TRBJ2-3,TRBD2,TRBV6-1,TGTGCCAGCAGTGAACAAAGCGGGAGGGCAGATACGCAGTATTTT,CASSEQSGRADTQYF
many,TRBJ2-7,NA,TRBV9,TGTGCCAGCAGCGCGAACGGGTACGAGCAGTACTTC,CASSANGYEQYF
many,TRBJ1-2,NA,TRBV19,TGTGCCAGTAGTGCCGAGGTCGGAGGCTATGGCTACACCTTC,CASSAEVGGYGYTF
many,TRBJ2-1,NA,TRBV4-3,TGCGCCAGCAGCCAAGATTGGCTACCTGAGTACAATGAGCAGTTCTTC,CASSQDWLPEYNEQFF
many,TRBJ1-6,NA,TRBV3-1,TGTGCCAGCAGCCAAGGTGCGGGGGTTAATTCCCCCCTCCACTTT,CASSQGAGVNSPLHF